These 16 T cell receptor beta chains came from one sample sequenced in a study of blood T cell repertoires in COVID-19 (dated by TCRdb to the early 2020s). The protocol used for the library was the immunoSEQ multiplex PCR assay. The table was pulled from immuneACCESS by TCRdb, which kept in-frame rearrangements only. Such tables lose some clones; where checked, under half of the loss comes from unresolved V genes, and the rest has no known cause. The sample contains about 59,000 clones, around 79% of them found a single time. The leading ten clones occupy approximately 15% of the sample. The sample consisted of peripheral blood. Source of these receptors: a woman in her 70s with acute or convalescent COVID-19.

V and J are TRBV14 and TRBJ1-1; D is undetermined. Germline V gene lookup returns CDR1 SGHDN and CDR2 FVKESK. The V end lost 4 bases, the J end lost 5 bases, and 23 bases lay between the germline ends. This CDR3 spans 17 amino acids. The DNA of the CDR3 is TGTGCCAGCAGCCTACCCGGAGTCGGAGGGTGGGGTACTGAAGCTTTCTTT. It specifies CASSLPGVGGWGTEAFF.

This chain connects TRBV18 to TRBJ2-6; 8 bases agree with TRBD1. Trimming took 3 bases from V and 0 from J; bases not matched to a gene: 7. Per germline, CDR1 KGHSH and CDR2 LQKENI. The CDR3 covers 18 residues. CDR3 residues: CASSPDRGKVSGANVLTF. Here the CDR3 DNA reads TGTGCCAGCTCACCCGACAGGGGTAAAGTCTCTGGGGCCAACGTCCTGACTTTC. Full variable domain (missing parts from reference TRBV18 and TRBJ2-6): NAGVMQNPRHLVRRRGQEARLRCSPMKGHSHVYWYRQLPEEGLKFMVYLQKENIIDESGMPKERFSAEFPKEGPSILRIQQVVRGDSAAYFCASSPDRGKVSGANVLTFGAGSRLTVL.

The chain is built from TRBV4-1 and TRBJ2-1; 9 bases match TRBD1. Germline V CDR1 and CDR2: MGHRA, YSYEKL. Losses at the gene ends were 2 bases for V and 5 bases for J; bases not matched to a gene: 10. This CDR3 spans 17 amino acids. The chain's CDR3 is CASSQKPGQGINNEQFF. The CDR3 DNA follows: TGCGCCAGCAGCCAAAAACCGGGACAGGGAATAAACAATGAGCAGTTCTTC.

V is TRBV5-1 and J is TRBJ2-2; D is possibly TRBD1 (5 bases). V was clipped by 3 bases and J by 6 bases, with 12 bases between them. Germline V gene sequence: CDR1 SGHRS, CDR2 YFSETQ. The CDR3 is 14 residues long. CDR3 DNA: TGCGCCAGCAGCTACCCCAGGGATCCCGGGGAGCTGTTTTTT. This translates into CASSYPRDPGELFF.

In this sample, this clone turned up once. The V and J genes are TRBV30 and TRBJ1-6; 8 nucleotides align to TRBD1. The trim removed 8 bases at V and 7 bases at J, leaving 10 bases unmatched. Per the germline V gene, CDR1 is GTSNPN and CDR2 is SVGIG (reference sequence). The CDR3 length is 14 residues. Here the CDR3 reads CARTGLGPNSPLHF. The CDR3 nucleotides are TGTGCCAGGACAGGGTTAGGGCCCAATTCACCCCTCCACTTT. The full variable domain, completed using reference TRBV30 and TRBJ1-6, is SQTIHQWPATLVQPVGSPLSLECTVEGTSNPNLYWYRQAAGRGLQLLFYSVGIGQISSEVPQNLSASRPQDRQFILSSKKLLLSDSGFYLCARTGLGPNSPLHFGNGTRLTVT.

The chain recombines TRBV19 with TRBJ2-2; 9 bases map to TRBD1. Losses at the gene ends were 5 bases for V and 4 bases for J; bases not matched to a gene: 5. The germline V gene has CDR1 LNHDA and CDR2 SQIVND (reference sequence). CDR3 length: 15 amino acids. CDR3 sequence (DNA): TGTGCCAGTAGTGCCAAGACAGGGGGCACCGGGGAGCTGTTTTTT. This sequence encodes CASSAKTGGTGELFF.

The sample holds one count of this clone. The CDR3 protein is CASSLGSGGPQETQYF. For the CDR3, the DNA is TGTGCCAGCAGCTTAGGAAGCGGGGGGCCTCAAGAGACCCAGTACTTC. This chain uses TRBV7-6 with TRBJ2-5, with TRBD2 identical over 9 bases. The CDR3 loop spans 16 amino acids. V was pared by 1 base and J by 2 bases, with 5 bases of the junction left unmatched. CDR1 SGHVS and CDR2 FNYEAQ come from the germline V gene.

This clone was seen only once. The rearrangement links TRBV29-1 to TRBJ1-1; tentatively, D is TRBD1 (5 bases). Germline V lookup: CDR1 SQVTM, CDR2 ANQGSEA. V gave up 6 bases and J gave up 4 bases, with 18 bases separating them. The CDR3 sequence is 14 residues long. DNA for the CDR3: TGCAGCGTGGGGACTCCCCCGGGCGTCACTGAAGCTTTCTTT. Its protein product is CSVGTPPGVTEAFF.

The chain has TRBV4-1 and TRBJ1-2; D is unclear. This CDR3 has 13 amino acids. V was trimmed by 4 bases and J by 7 bases, leaving 13 bases between them. Germline CDR1 reads MGHRA; CDR2 reads YSYEKL. CDR3: CASSPLAVLGYTF. CDR3 sequence (DNA): TGCGCCAGCAGCCCCCTAGCAGTCCTTGGCTACACCTTC.

In this sample, this clone turned up once. The chain links TRBV3-1 (or the pseudogene TRBV3-2) to TRBJ1-2; no firm D call. The CDR3 spans 18 residues. CDR1 is LGHDT and CDR2 is YNNKEL in the germline V gene (reference sequence). V lost 1 base and J 8 bases, leaving 26 bases between the germline ends. Here the CDR3 DNA reads TGTGCCAGCAGCCAAGTGGAGGGTATGCGACCGGATCCTCTGGGCTACACCTTC. Protein product: CASSQVEGMRPDPLGYTF.

The genes are TRBV12-3 or TRBV12-4 and TRBJ1-2, with D perhaps matching TRBD1 (5 bases). The CDR3 covers 11 residues. The V end was cut by 5 bases, the J end by 7 bases, with 8 bases between. The CDR3 region is CASSRRAGYTF. The CDR3 DNA follows: TGTGCCAGCAGTCGCAGGGCTGGCTACACCTTC.

The chain recombines TRBV19 with TRBJ2-7; 11 bases are shared with TRBD1. Unmatched junction bases numbered 9, after V lost 5 bases and J lost 3 bases. Per the germline V gene, CDR1 is LNHDA and CDR2 is SQIVND (reference sequence). The CDR3 length is 16 residues. The CDR3 loop is CASSASGQGVFYEQYF. DNA for the CDR3: TGTGCCAGTAGTGCCTCGGGACAGGGGGTTTTCTACGAGCAGTACTTC.

The CDR3 nucleotides are TGCAGCGTTGAAGAGGGCGGCACAGATACGCAGTATTTT. This sequence encodes CSVEEGGTDTQYF. The chain uses TRBV29-1 and TRBJ2-3, with unresolved D. The CDR3 has 13 amino acids. The germline V gene has CDR1 SQVTM and CDR2 ANQGSEA. V shed 0 bases and J shed 1 base, with 5 bases lying between them.

The genes are TRBV3-1 (or the pseudogene TRBV3-2) and TRBJ1-2; D not resolved. Trimming cost V 3 bases and J 8 bases, with 22 bases left between them. CDR3 size: 16 residues. Germline V lookup: CDR1 LGHDT, CDR2 YNNKEL (reference sequence). DNA of the CDR3: TGTGCCAGCAGCCAGAAGGTTGGATCTGGGCCGCGAGGCTACACCTTC. This translates into CASSQKVGSGPRGYTF.

This clone was observed a single time. This chain links TRBV5-5 with TRBJ2-5; D is unclear. Germline lookup yields CDR1 SGHKS and CDR2 YYEKEE (reference sequence). This CDR3 spans 15 amino acids. The V end was cut by 4 bases, the J end by 7 bases, with 20 bases between. The CDR3 nucleotides read TGTGCCAGCAGCCCCTCGTTGAGTCAATTTGGGACCCAGTACTTC. It yields the protein CASSPSLSQFGTQYF.

CDR3 nucleotides: TGTGCCAGCAGCAGGGACAGTCTTCGGCCCCAGCATTTT. It encodes CASSRDSLRPQHF. The chain couples TRBV6-5 to TRBJ1-5; TRBD1 aligns across 7 bases. Germline loops: CDR1 MNHEY, CDR2 SVGAGI. The V segment lost 6 bases and the J segment 9 bases; nucleotides outside the gene matches: 8. There are 13 residues in the CDR3.